A selection of T cell receptor beta chains follows, all from one sample in a study of blood T cell repertoires in COVID-19. Libraries were prepared by immunoSEQ multiplex PCR; TCRdb keeps only in-frame clonotypes and omits some of them. The sample holds under 350,000 clones; around 85% are singletons and the top ten take approximately 4%. Sequenced sample: PBMCs or T cells enriched from blood (not recorded which). Source of these receptors: a woman aged 35 to 49 with acute COVID-19. Both conserved end residues are part of each CDR3. Each record gives: J gene, D gene, clone size, V gene, CDR3 DNA, CDR3 protein. D genes are given only for firm matches. Expanded clones are given a class, and other clones once, few, many or no size at all.

j_gene: TRBJ1-2; d_gene: TRBD1; abundance: .; v_gene: TRBV19; CDR3nt: TGTGCCAGTAGTATAACCGGGACAGGCCACTATGGCTACACCTTC; CDR3aa: CASSITGTGHYGYTF
j_gene: TRBJ2-2; d_gene: .; abundance: .; v_gene: TRBV3-1/TRBV3-2; CDR3nt: TGTGCCAGCAGCCAAGGATTCGGCAGGACGAACACCGGGGAGCTGTTTTTT; CDR3aa: CASSQGFGRTNTGELFF
j_gene: TRBJ1-1; d_gene: .; abundance: .; v_gene: TRBV7-2; CDR3nt: TGTGCCAGCAGCTTAGGACAGTTGAACACTGAAGCTTTCTTT; CDR3aa: CASSLGQLNTEAFF
j_gene: TRBJ2-7; d_gene: TRBD1; abundance: .; v_gene: TRBV28; CDR3nt: TGTGCCAGCAGTCGACCTGGGACAGGGTCCTACGAGCAGTACTTC; CDR3aa: CASSRPGTGSYEQYF
j_gene: TRBJ1-5; d_gene: TRBD1; abundance: .; v_gene: TRBV19; CDR3nt: TGTGCCAGTAGTAGGTGGGACAGGGGGGCATATAGCAATCAGCCCCAGCATTTT; CDR3aa: CASSRWDRGAYSNQPQHF
j_gene: TRBJ1-4; d_gene: .; abundance: .; v_gene: TRBV19; CDR3nt: TGTGCCAGTAGTGTTCAGGAAAAACTGTTTTTT; CDR3aa: CASSVQEKLFF
j_gene: TRBJ2-1; d_gene: TRBD2; abundance: .; v_gene: TRBV11-2; CDR3nt: TGTGCCAGCAGCTTAGCGCCGGGCGGGAGGGACTATGAGCAGTTCTTC; CDR3aa: CASSLAPGGRDYEQFF
j_gene: TRBJ1-2; d_gene: .; abundance: .; v_gene: TRBV15; CDR3nt: TGTGCCACCAGCAGAGCTCTCGGACAGTCCTATGGCTACACCTTC; CDR3aa: CATSRALGQSYGYTF
j_gene: TRBJ1-5; d_gene: .; abundance: .; v_gene: TRBV7-9; CDR3nt: TGTGCCAGCAGCTTAAATAATCGGGGGAACAATCAGCCCCAGCATTTT; CDR3aa: CASSLNNRGNNQPQHF
j_gene: TRBJ1-6; d_gene: TRBD1; abundance: .; v_gene: TRBV9; CDR3nt: TGTGCCAGCAGCGTAGGACAGGGCGGGTTCGTCCACTTT; CDR3aa: CASSVGQGGFVHF
j_gene: TRBJ2-5; d_gene: TRBD1; abundance: .; v_gene: TRBV28; CDR3nt: TGTGCCAGCAGTTATCGGACAGGGGAAGAGACCCAGTACTTC; CDR3aa: CASSYRTGEETQYF
j_gene: TRBJ1-1; d_gene: .; abundance: .; v_gene: TRBV7-9; CDR3nt: TGTGCCAGCAGCTTACAGGAAAACACTGAAGCTTTCTTT; CDR3aa: CASSLQENTEAFF
j_gene: TRBJ1-1; d_gene: .; abundance: .; v_gene: TRBV4-3; CDR3nt: TGCGCCAGCAGCCAAGTGGGGCTGACTGAAGCTTTCTTT; CDR3aa: CASSQVGLTEAFF
j_gene: TRBJ1-2; d_gene: .; abundance: .; v_gene: TRBV7-9; CDR3nt: TGTGCCAGCAGCTTAGGGTCGGCGGGCCGGACTTTTAATTACTATGGCTACACCTTC; CDR3aa: CASSLGSAGRTFNYYGYTF
j_gene: TRBJ2-7; d_gene: .; abundance: once; v_gene: TRBV7-2; CDR3nt: TGTGCCAGCAGCTTAGTTCCAGGGTTGTCGTCCCCTACCTACGAGCAGTACTTC; CDR3aa: CASSLVPGLSSPTYEQYF
j_gene: TRBJ2-3; d_gene: TRBD2; abundance: .; v_gene: TRBV3-1/TRBV3-2; CDR3nt: TGTGCCAGCAGCCATTGGGGACTAGCGGGGGGCACAGATACGCAGTATTTT; CDR3aa: CASSHWGLAGGTDTQYF
j_gene: TRBJ1-3; d_gene: .; abundance: .; v_gene: TRBV19; CDR3nt: TGTGCCAGTAGTATTGGGACACAGTCTGGAAACACCATATATTTT; CDR3aa: CASSIGTQSGNTIYF
j_gene: TRBJ2-2; d_gene: TRBD2; abundance: .; v_gene: TRBV6-4; CDR3nt: TGTGCCAGCAGTTCCTCTAGCGGGGGGGCTCGGACCGGGGAGCTGTTTTTT; CDR3aa: CASSSSSGGARTGELFF
j_gene: TRBJ2-1; d_gene: TRBD2; abundance: .; v_gene: TRBV7-6; CDR3nt: TGTGCCAGCAGCTTCGGTGGCGGGAGCGGTTCCTACAATGAGCAGTTCTTC; CDR3aa: CASSFGGGSGSYNEQFF
j_gene: TRBJ1-6; d_gene: .; abundance: .; v_gene: TRBV6-1; CDR3nt: TGTGCCAGCAGTGACAGGCTTAGTAGTTCACCCCTCCACTTT; CDR3aa: CASSDRLSSSPLHF
j_gene: TRBJ1-1; d_gene: TRBD1; abundance: .; v_gene: TRBV2; CDR3nt: TGTGCCAGCAGATCAGGACAGGCGATGAACACTGAAGCTTTCTTT; CDR3aa: CASRSGQAMNTEAFF
j_gene: TRBJ1-3; d_gene: .; abundance: .; v_gene: TRBV5-1; CDR3nt: TGCGCCAGCAGCTTGGTCACTGGCTCTGGAAACACCATATATTTT; CDR3aa: CASSLVTGSGNTIYF
j_gene: TRBJ1-4; d_gene: .; abundance: .; v_gene: TRBV3-1/TRBV3-2; CDR3nt: TGTGCCAGCAGCCAAGGAGGGTCTAATGAAAAACTGTTTTTT; CDR3aa: CASSQGGSNEKLFF
j_gene: TRBJ2-5; d_gene: TRBD1; abundance: .; v_gene: TRBV9; CDR3nt: TGTGCCAGCAGCGTAGATCCCCTGACAGGGTTAGGCGAGACCCAGTACTTC; CDR3aa: CASSVDPLTGLGETQYF
j_gene: TRBJ1-5; d_gene: TRBD1; abundance: .; v_gene: TRBV5-4; CDR3nt: TGTGCCAGCAGCTTAGGGGGCGCGGGCAATCAGCCCCAGCATTTT; CDR3aa: CASSLGGAGNQPQHF
j_gene: TRBJ1-2; d_gene: .; abundance: .; v_gene: TRBV7-9; CDR3nt: TGTGCCAGCAGCCACAGGGTTGATGGGTACTACGATGGCTACACCTTC; CDR3aa: CASSHRVDGYYDGYTF
j_gene: TRBJ2-3; d_gene: .; abundance: once; v_gene: TRBV21-1; CDR3nt: TGTGCCAGCAGCGCGCCTGGACAGGGGGACACGCAGTATTTT; CDR3aa: CASSAPGQGDTQYF
j_gene: TRBJ1-2; d_gene: .; abundance: .; v_gene: TRBV12-3/TRBV12-4; CDR3nt: TGTGCCAGCAGTTTTTTGACGGACACTGGCTACACCTTC; CDR3aa: CASSFLTDTGYTF
j_gene: TRBJ1-1; d_gene: .; abundance: .; v_gene: TRBV19; CDR3nt: TGTGCCAGTAGTGCGCGGACCAGGGGAAGGAACACTGAAGCTTTCTTT; CDR3aa: CASSARTRGRNTEAFF
j_gene: TRBJ2-3; d_gene: .; abundance: .; v_gene: TRBV20-1; CDR3nt: TGCAGTGCCGCGTCCCCAGATACGCAGTATTTT; CDR3aa: CSAASPDTQYF
j_gene: TRBJ2-1; d_gene: TRBD2; abundance: once; v_gene: TRBV9; CDR3nt: TGTGCCAGCAGCGTATTAGCGGGGTCATACAATGAGCAGTTCTTC; CDR3aa: CASSVLAGSYNEQFF
j_gene: TRBJ2-4; d_gene: TRBD1; abundance: .; v_gene: TRBV13; CDR3nt: TGTGCCAGCAGCTTAGCCAGGGGGCGCAGACAGAACATTCAGTACTTC; CDR3aa: CASSLARGRRQNIQYF
j_gene: TRBJ2-3; d_gene: .; abundance: .; v_gene: TRBV19; CDR3nt: TGTGCCAGTAGTATTCAAGGGGCAGATACGCAGTATTTT; CDR3aa: CASSIQGADTQYF
j_gene: TRBJ1-2; d_gene: .; abundance: .; v_gene: TRBV7-9; CDR3nt: TGTGCCAGCAGCTTAGGGCCCTCCGGAGGAGGCTACACCTTC; CDR3aa: CASSLGPSGGGYTF
j_gene: TRBJ1-4; d_gene: TRBD1; abundance: .; v_gene: TRBV10-3; CDR3nt: TGTGCCATCAGTGATGTAGGACAGGTGAATGAAAAACTGTTTTTT; CDR3aa: CAISDVGQVNEKLFF
j_gene: TRBJ1-1; d_gene: .; abundance: .; v_gene: TRBV6-6; CDR3nt: TGTGCCAGCAGTAGAGACCAGGGTAAGGCTTTCTTT; CDR3aa: CASSRDQGKAFF
j_gene: TRBJ2-4; d_gene: TRBD1; abundance: .; v_gene: TRBV27; CDR3nt: TGTGCCAGCAGTTTTACAGGGGCTCGAGCCAAAAACATTCAGTACTTC; CDR3aa: CASSFTGARAKNIQYF